This T cell receptor beta chain was profiled in a study of T cells in localized non-small cell lung cancer. Study findings and constraints: Uninvolved adjacent lung showed higher T cell clonality than tumor. Heterogeneity is still possible, as just one tumor region was sequenced. Of the top 100 tumor clones, median around 60 were in adjacent lung, approximately 29 among its top 100.

As regards this clone: The antigen remains unidentified.

CDR3 length: 17 amino acids. Looked up from germline, CDR1 is SGDLS and CDR2 is YYNGEE. J lost 4 bases, V lost 0 bases, and 5 bases had no gene match. The assay was immunoSEQ multiplex PCR, and TCRdb's table has in-frame clones only and misses some. The sample lists around 67,000 clones, roughly 90% occurring once. The sample consisted of peripheral blood, taken before any cancer treatment. This TCR came from a woman aged 35-75 years with stage I lung adenocarcinoma. The chain recombines TRBV9 with TRBJ2-2; 11 bases map to TRBD2. The CDR3: CASSVATLAGGTGELFF. The CDR3 DNA sequence: TGTGCCAGCAGCGTAGCTACCCTAGCGGGGGGCACCGGGGAGCTGTTTTTT. Based on the CDR3 plus reference TRBV9 and TRBJ2-2, the full variable domain is DSGVTQTPKHLITATGQRVTLRCSPRSGDLSVYWYQQSLDQGLQFLIQYYNGEERAKGNILERFSAQQFPDLHSELNLSSLELGDSALYFCASSVATLAGGTGELFFGEGSRLTVL.